These 29 T cell receptor beta chains were all obtained from the same sample, sequenced in a study of identical twins. TCRdb used MiXCR to reprocess the 5' RACE reads, holding one entry per CDR3 protein. The table includes over 500,000 distinct CDR3 sequences, approximately 22% detected once. The same specimen was also included in a second study, on T cells expressing NK-cell markers.

Input material: CD4+ T cells sorted from blood. The receptor set was obtained from a woman aged 18-35 years in good health.

V gene TRBV7-2 combines with J gene TRBJ2-4; perhaps TRBD1 as D (6 bases). The germline CDR1 and CDR2 sequences are SGHTA and FQGNSA. The CDR3 totals 14 residues. V lost 1 base and J lost 4, with 8 bases in between. The CDR3 sequence is CASSLVQGKNIQYF. The CDR3, as DNA: TGTGCCAGCAGCTTAGTACAGGGAAAAAACATTCAGTACTTC.

A word on this clonotype: Compared with germline, one end of the junction differs, possibly owing to a read error. The chain uses TRBV13 and TRBJ1-5; 10 bases fit TRBD1. The CDR3 length is 15 residues. Germline assignment: CDR1 PRHDT and CDR2 FYEKMQ (reference sequence). In nucleotides, the CDR3 is TGTGCCATCAGCGCCGGGACAGGGGTGAGTCAGCCCCAGCATTTT. Residues: CAISAGTGVSQPQHF.

CDR3 nucleotides: TGTGCCAGCAGCCTAGGTTTTAACCCGAATGAAAAACTGTTTTTT. Protein sequence: CASSLGFNPNEKLFF. The genes are TRBV7-9 and TRBJ1-4; no clear D. V shed 5 bases and J shed 5 bases, with 15 bases lying between them. CDR1 SEHNR and CDR2 FQNEAQ come from the germline V gene (reference sequence). The CDR3 is 15 amino acids.

This clonotype was seen a few times. The CDR3 DNA is TGTGCCAGCAGCTTCCCGATGGGGAGGGGATACAATGAGCAGTTCTTC. Its protein product is CASSFPMGRGYNEQFF. The chain couples TRBV7-8 to TRBJ2-1; 7 bases fit TRBD2. Trimming cost V 3 bases and J 4 bases; bases outside gene matches: 9. The CDR3 sequence is 16 residues long. Germline V CDR1 and CDR2: SGHVS, FQNEAQ.

The CDR3 sequence is CASSQFTGSGTEAFF. The CDR3 DNA sequence: TGTGCCAGCAGTCAATTCACAGGGTCGGGCACTGAAGCTTTCTTT. The rearrangement uses TRBV6-1 and TRBJ1-1; tentatively, D is TRBD1 (6 bases). This CDR3 has 15 amino acids. Germline lookup yields CDR1 MNHNS and CDR2 SASEGT. V lost 5 bases and J lost 4, with 17 bases in between.

CDR3 region: CASSLRRYEQFF. DNA for the CDR3: TGTGCCAGCAGTTTAAGGCGGTATGAGCAGTTCTTC. This chain links TRBV12-3 or TRBV12-4 with TRBJ2-1; D remains ambiguous. The CDR3 extends over 12 amino acids. The V end was cut by 2 bases, the J end by 8 bases, with 7 bases between.

V usage is TRBV30 and J usage is TRBJ2-5; D may be TRBD2 (5 bases). The CDR3 contains 14 residues. The V gene's germline CDR1 is GTSNPN and CDR2 SVGIG (reference sequence). V was cut by 0 bases and J by 0 bases, with 8 bases left in between. The DNA of the CDR3 is TGTGCCTGGAGTGTGTCCGGGAACCAAGAGACCCAGTACTTC. Translated, it gives CAWSVSGNQETQYF.

The chain has TRBV20-1 and TRBJ2-3, with D hard to call. V dropped 2 bases and J dropped 2 bases, with 8 bases sitting between them. The CDR3 length is 13 residues. Germline CDR1 reads DFQATT; CDR2 reads SNEGSKA (reference sequence). CDR3 sequence (DNA): TGCAGTGCTAGACTCGGAGACACAGATACGCAGTATTTT. Its translation: CSARLGDTDTQYF.

This clonotype was seen more than once but under ten times. The chain has TRBV29-1 and TRBJ2-5; 9 nucleotides agree with TRBD1. This CDR3 is built from 17 residues. The germline CDR1 and CDR2 sequences are SQVTM and ANQGSEA. After removal of 0 bases from V and 7 bases from J, the junction contained 15 bases not matched to a gene. CDR3: CSVEDRRGQGQTATQYF. The CDR3 region has the DNA TGCAGCGTTGAAGATAGAAGGGGACAGGGCCAAACTGCGACCCAGTACTTC.

This clonotype showed up just a few times. The J gene is TRBJ1-3, the V gene TRBV29-1, with D possibly being TRBD1 (6 bases). Looked up from germline, CDR1 is SQVTM and CDR2 is ANQGSEA. V lost 0 bases and J 1 base, leaving 10 bases between the germline ends. The CDR3 spans 15 residues. DNA of the CDR3: TGCAGCGTTGAAGAGCGGAGGGGGTCTGGAAACACCATATATTTT. It yields the protein CSVEERRGSGNTIYF.

J is TRBJ1-1 and V is TRBV6-1; D is ambiguous. The germline gives CDR1 MNHNS, CDR2 SASEGT. CDR3 length equals 14 residues. Deletions cut 6 bases from V and 7 bases from J, with 18 bases between. The CDR3 loop reads CASSPGEMMSEAFF. CDR3 DNA sequence: TGTGCCAGCAGCCCAGGAGAGATGATGAGTGAAGCTTTCTTT.

This clonotype has only a few counts. The chain carries TRBV6-1 and TRBJ2-1; TRBD1 matches at 7 bases. Looked up from germline, CDR1 is MNHNS and CDR2 is SASEGT. The CDR3 spans 16 residues. Germline trimming cut 6 bases from V and 9 bases from J; bases unmatched to any gene: 17. CDR3 DNA: TGTGCCAGCAGCCCCATCCGGGACAGAATCAGGGGTGAGCAGTTCTTC. This sequence encodes CASSPIRDRIRGEQFF.

The chain is built from TRBV11-2 and TRBJ2-7, with D possibly TRBD2 on 6 matching bases. V was pared by 6 bases and J by 5 bases, with 11 bases between. CDR3 length equals 12 residues. Germline CDR1 reads SGHAT; CDR2 reads FQNNGV. The CDR3 region has the DNA TGTGCCAGCAGAAGGGGACTTAACGAGCAGTACTTC. This encodes CASRRGLNEQYF.

The chain carries TRBV2 and TRBJ1-3; D call uncertain. The V gene lost 6 bases and the J gene lost 5 bases, with 8 bases spanning the gap. This CDR3 has 12 residues. Germline CDR1 reads SNHLY; CDR2 reads FYNNEI. The CDR3 spells CASRQIRNTIYF. The CDR3 DNA sequence: TGTGCCAGCAGGCAGATTCGAAACACCATATATTTT.

This clonotype was counted a few times. The chain couples TRBV27 to TRBJ2-7, with 9 nucleotides matching TRBD1. CDR1 is MNHEY, CDR2 SMNVEV, per germline (reference sequence). With V trimmed by 8 bases and J by 6 bases, 11 bases remained unmatched. This CDR3 region has 14 residues. The CDR3 is CASGGGQGASEQYF. The CDR3 region has the DNA TGTGCCAGCGGGGGGGGACAGGGAGCGTCCGAGCAGTACTTC.

The rearrangement joins TRBV5-1 to TRBJ1-1, with 7 nucleotides matching TRBD1. CDR1 is SGHRS, CDR2 YFSETQ, per germline. Germline trimming cut 2 bases from V and 5 bases from J; bases unmatched to any gene: 6. This CDR3 comprises 14 residues. DNA for the CDR3: TGCGCCAGCAGCTTTACAGGGGAGGGGACTGAAGCTTTCTTT. Its translation: CASSFTGEGTEAFF.

V gene TRBV7-8 combines with J gene TRBJ2-7; the match to TRBD2 covers 9 bases. V was clipped by 3 bases and J by 7 bases; unmatched bases: 13. The CDR3 length is 16 residues. Germline V gene sequence: CDR1 SGHVS, CDR2 FQNEAQ. This CDR3 is CASSLTESLAGREQYF. In nucleotides, the CDR3 is TGTGCCAGCAGCTTGACAGAGTCGCTAGCGGGAAGAGAGCAGTACTTC. The full variable domain, with the rest looked up from reference TRBV7-8 and TRBJ2-7, is GAGVSQSPRYKVAKRGQDVALRCDPISGHVSLFWYQQALGQGPEFLTYFQNEAQLDKSGLPSDRFFAERPEGSVSTLKIQRTQQEDSAVYLCASSLTESLAGREQYFGPGTRLTVT.

The gene calls are TRBV12-3 or TRBV12-4 and TRBJ1-2; TRBD1 aligns across 7 bases. V gave up 3 bases and J gave up 6 bases; unmatched junction bases: 7. The CDR3 has 14 residues. Here the CDR3 DNA reads TGTGCCAGCAGTTTGGAGGGGGCGGTAAATGGCTACACCTTC. This translates into CASSLEGAVNGYTF.

This clonotype was picked up a small number of times. This chain uses TRBV6-1 with TRBJ2-6; D is undetermined. Germline V lookup: CDR1 MNHNS, CDR2 SASEGT. This CDR3 has 16 residues. The germline V and J ends were trimmed by 6 bases and 2 bases, with 14 bases remaining between them. The CDR3 nucleotides read TGTGCCAGCAGCCCCGGCCCAAAACCTGGGGCCAACGTCCTGACTTTC. Protein: CASSPGPKPGANVLTF.

The V gene is TRBV11-2, the J gene TRBJ1-2, with 11 bases matching TRBD1. V shed 1 base, J shed 8 bases, and the junction held 6 bases outside the gene matches. CDR1 is SGHAT, CDR2 FQNNGV, per germline. The CDR3 is 15 residues long. The CDR3 here is CASSLVGQGARGYTF. The CDR3 DNA reads as TGTGCCAGCAGCTTAGTCGGACAGGGGGCTCGGGGCTACACCTTC.

This chain links TRBV5-1 with TRBJ2-5; 7 bases are a match to TRBD1. The CDR3 runs 15 residues. The V segment lost 3 bases and the J segment 3 bases; nucleotides outside the gene matches: 8. CDR1 and CDR2 (germline): SGHRS, YFSETQ. CDR3 region: CASSWTGTEEETQYF. For the CDR3, the DNA is TGCGCCAGCAGCTGGACCGGGACAGAGGAAGAGACCCAGTACTTC. Based on the CDR3 plus reference TRBV5-1 and TRBJ2-5, the full variable domain is KAGVTQTPRYLIKTRGQQVTLSCSPISGHRSVSWYQQTPGQGLQFLFEYFSETQRNKGNFPGRFSGRQFSNSRSEMNVSTLELGDSALYLCASSWTGTEEETQYFGPGTRLLVL.

This chain connects TRBV20-1 to TRBJ2-5; 7 bases are a match to TRBD2. Trimming took 3 bases from V and 5 from J; bases not matched to a gene: 9. Germline V CDR1 and CDR2: DFQATT, SNEGSKA (reference sequence). The CDR3 contains 14 residues. The CDR3 sequence: CSARAPGGSETQYF. Here the CDR3 DNA reads TGCAGTGCTAGGGCCCCGGGGGGTTCGGAGACCCAGTACTTC.

This clonotype was seen more than once but under ten times. The chain links TRBV2 to TRBJ1-2; D possibly corresponds to TRBD1 (6 bases). CDR1 and CDR2 from the germline V gene are SNHLY and FYNNEI. Trimming cost V 5 bases and J 3 bases, with 10 bases left between them. The CDR3 has 13 amino acids. DNA of the CDR3: TGTGCCAGCAGTTGGGGGGCAGACTATGGCTACACCTTC. Translation: CASSWGADYGYTF.

In its sample, this clonotype was seen a few times. J is TRBJ1-1 and V is TRBV20-1; TRBD1 agrees at 8 bases. The CDR3 covers 13 residues. CDR1 is DFQATT, CDR2 SNEGSKA, per germline (reference sequence). With 6 bases clipped from V and 2 bases from J, the junction kept 5 bases outside the gene matches. The CDR3 DNA reads as TGCAGTGCGGCAGGGGGCACTAACACTGAAGCTTTCTTT. It is translated as CSAAGGTNTEAFF.

This clonotype was seen a few times. The chain uses TRBV4-3 and TRBJ2-1; no clear D. V was clipped by 0 bases and J by 5 bases, with 14 bases between them. This CDR3 contains 16 residues. Germline V gives CDR1 LGHNA, CDR2 YSLEER. The CDR3 protein is CASSQDLNRRDNEQFF. CDR3 DNA sequence: TGCGCCAGCAGCCAAGACCTGAATAGAAGAGACAATGAGCAGTTCTTC.

This rearrangement joins TRBV5-1 to TRBJ2-1, with TRBD2 matching 7 bases. Germline V gene data show CDR1 as SGHRS and CDR2 as YFSETQ. V was clipped by 0 bases and J by 7 bases; unmatched bases: 4. This CDR3 region has 14 residues. The DNA of the CDR3 is TGCGCCAGCAGCTTGGGGAGTAGCGGGAATGAGCAGTTCTTC. This codes for CASSLGSSGNEQFF.

This clonotype has more than one count but fewer than ten. This chain connects TRBV7-9 to TRBJ1-1; no firm D call. The CDR3 is made up of 13 amino acids. Trimming removed 5 bases at V and 1 base at J, with 8 bases between. Germline CDR1 and CDR2: SEHNR and FQNEAQ (reference sequence). CDR3 amino acids: CASSSDKNTEAFF. CDR3 nucleotides: TGTGCCAGCAGCAGTGATAAGAACACTGAAGCTTTCTTT.

The table lists this clonotype with a few counts. The chain combines TRBV10-3 with TRBJ2-7; D remains unclear. Germline V gene sequence: CDR1 ENHRY, CDR2 SYGVKD. This CDR3 region has 13 residues. V dropped 0 bases and J dropped 5 bases, with 8 bases sitting between them. The CDR3 here is CAISESKRDEQYF. Written as DNA, the CDR3 is TGTGCCATCAGTGAGTCGAAACGGGACGAGCAGTACTTC.

This clonotype was recorded a few times. V gene TRBV20-1 combines with J gene TRBJ1-2; the D is unclear. V lost 6 bases to trimming and J lost 8 bases, with 19 bases between them. The CDR3 runs 13 residues. Germline CDR1 reads DFQATT; CDR2 reads SNEGSKA (reference sequence). The CDR3 DNA is TGCAGTGCGCCACCTGAGGTGATGGGGGGCTACACCTTC. Protein: CSAPPEVMGGYTF.